One sample yielded the 22 T cell receptor beta chains listed below, sequenced in a study of CD8 T cell repertoires and HIV-1 epitope variants. Generated by immunoSEQ multiplex PCR, the TCRdb table keeps only in-frame clones and is missing some. The table records under 100,000 clones, roughly four fifths of them present only once. What was sequenced was uncultured baseline CD8+ T cells from peripheral blood mononuclear cells (PBMCs). The receptor set was obtained from a male donor with HIV.

The sample holds one count of this clone. The J gene is TRBJ2-3, the V gene TRBV27, with unresolved D. This CDR3 is 14 amino acids long. V was cut by 6 bases and J by 1 base, with 11 bases left in between. Germline V lookup: CDR1 MNHEY, CDR2 SMNVEV (reference sequence). The CDR3 coding sequence is TGTGCCAGCAGGTCTCAGGATGGCACAGATACGCAGTATTTT. Its translation: CASRSQDGTDTQYF.

The CDR3 loop reads CASSERSGSYEQYF. The CDR3 bases are TGTGCCAGCAGTGAAAGGTCCGGTTCCTACGAGCAGTACTTC. The chain recombines TRBV2 with TRBJ2-7, with D unresolved. The length of the CDR3 is 14 residues. The V gene's germline CDR1 is SNHLY and CDR2 FYNNEI. With 2 bases removed from V and 1 base from J, the gap between germline ends came to 9 bases.

The chain carries TRBV7-9 and TRBJ2-5; D unresolved. V was trimmed by 3 bases and J by 2 bases, leaving 7 bases between them. Germline V lookup: CDR1 SEHNR, CDR2 FQNEAQ (reference sequence). The CDR3 length is 13 residues. The CDR3 DNA sequence: TGTGCCAGCAGCTTGACACAACAAGAGACCCAGTACTTC. Amino acid sequence: CASSLTQQETQYF.

The V gene is TRBV7-3, the J gene TRBJ2-6; tentatively, D is TRBD2 (5 bases). V lost 3 bases to trimming and J lost 4 bases, with 16 bases between them. CDR3 size: 17 residues. Per germline, CDR1 SGHTA and CDR2 FQGTGA. This chain's CDR3 is CASSFVNGGGGANVLTF. The CDR3 bases are TGTGCCAGCAGCTTTGTTAACGGAGGTGGAGGGGCCAACGTCCTGACTTTC.

This clone showed up just once. The chain has TRBV11-2 and TRBJ2-7; D is perhaps TRBD2 (5 bases). Germline CDR1 reads SGHAT; CDR2 reads FQNNGV. The CDR3 has 14 amino acids. V was trimmed by 5 bases and J by 0 bases, leaving 11 bases between them. This CDR3 reads CASSRERNSYEQYF. For the CDR3, the DNA is TGTGCCAGCAGCCGTGAGCGGAACTCCTACGAGCAGTACTTC.

The rearrangement uses TRBV15 and TRBJ2-1; D is perhaps TRBD2 (5 bases). CDR1 LNHNV and CDR2 YYDKDF come from the germline V gene (reference sequence). The CDR3 loop spans 13 amino acids. Deletions cut 0 bases from V and 9 bases from J, with 9 bases between. The CDR3 sequence: CATSRDIGSEQFF. CDR3 coding DNA: TGTGCCACCAGCAGAGATATAGGGAGTGAGCAGTTCTTC.

This chain links TRBV5-1 with TRBJ2-5; D unresolved. This CDR3 region has 13 residues. V lost 0 bases and J 5 bases, leaving 8 bases between the germline ends. The V gene's germline CDR1 is SGHRS and CDR2 YFSETQ. In DNA, the CDR3 is TGCGCCAGCAGCTTGGCCTCGAAGGAGACCCAGTACTTC. Its protein is CASSLASKETQYF.

V is TRBV27 and J is TRBJ2-7, with TRBD2 matching over 7 bases. This CDR3 contains 12 residues. The germline gives CDR1 MNHEY, CDR2 SMNVEV (reference sequence). V lost 5 bases and J lost 11; bases outside the gene matches: 9. CDR3 sequence reads: CASSDRAGGEYF. CDR3 bases: TGTGCCAGCAGTGACCGCGCTGGGGGGGAGTACTTC.

The CDR3 DNA reads as TGTGCCAGCAGCCAAGATCCGTACGGATCGGACGAGCAGTACTTC. It encodes CASSQDPYGSDEQYF. The chain joins TRBV4-2 to TRBJ2-7; D is ambiguous. There are 15 residues in the CDR3. V dropped 0 bases and J dropped 5 bases, with 14 bases sitting between them. Germline V lookup: CDR1 LGHNA, CDR2 YNFKEQ.

DNA for the CDR3: TGTGCCAGCAGCTTCAAGACAGGTCAAGAGACCCAGTACTTC. It encodes CASSFKTGQETQYF. The chain has TRBV4-2 and TRBJ2-5; perhaps TRBD1 as D (6 bases). Germline V gene lookup returns CDR1 LGHNA and CDR2 YNFKEQ. Trimming shortened V by 5 bases and J by 2 bases, and 12 bases separated the two germline ends. This CDR3 has 14 residues.

The chain uses TRBV6-1 and TRBJ1-4; 7 bases line up with TRBD1. The V gene end was trimmed by 6 bases and the J gene end by 4 bases; junction bases not matched to a gene: 8. Germline V gene lookup returns CDR1 MNHNS and CDR2 SASEGT. The length of the CDR3 is 15 residues. CDR3 sequence: CASSEMGTDNEKLFF. CDR3 DNA: TGTGCCAGCAGCGAAATGGGGACAGATAATGAAAAACTGTTTTTT.

In its sample, this clone was seen once. The rearrangement joins TRBV5-1 to TRBJ1-1; D is perhaps TRBD1 (5 bases). Trimming took 4 bases from V and 3 from J, leaving 10 bases between them. The CDR3 spans 13 residues. The V gene's germline CDR1 is SGHRS and CDR2 YFSETQ. The CDR3 here is CASSRDSYTEAFF. The DNA of the CDR3 is TGCGCCAGCAGCCGCGACAGCTACACTGAAGCTTTCTTT.

The chain combines TRBV18 with TRBJ2-7; D not certain. The length of the CDR3 is 13 residues. Per germline, CDR1 KGHSH and CDR2 LQKENI. The V end lost 5 bases, the J end lost 4 bases, and 12 bases lay between the germline ends. CDR3 bases: TGTGCCAGCTCAAGTGACTCCAATTACGAGCAGTACTTC. Translated, it gives CASSSDSNYEQYF.

The rearrangement joins TRBV6-5 to TRBJ1-6; D call uncertain. Germline V gives CDR1 MNHEY, CDR2 SVGAGI. This CDR3 has 14 residues. V lost 4 bases to trimming and J lost 9 bases, with 13 bases between them. The CDR3 protein is CASSLETAASPLHF. The CDR3 region has the DNA TGTGCCAGCAGTTTGGAGACGGCCGCTTCACCCCTCCACTTT.

This chain uses TRBV7-6 with TRBJ2-1, with D tentatively TRBD1 (6 bases). V shed 5 bases and J shed 0 bases, with 20 bases lying between them. CDR3 length equals 18 residues. Germline V gene sequence: CDR1 SGHVS, CDR2 FNYEAQ. The CDR3 DNA follows: TGTGCCAGCAGCACCGAACCTAGCCAGGGGAGCTCCTACAATGAGCAGTTCTTC. It encodes CASSTEPSQGSSYNEQFF. Complete variable domain (other parts from reference TRBV7-6 and TRBJ2-1): GAGVSQSPRYKVTKRGQDVALRCDPISGHVSLYWYRQALGQGPEFLTYFNYEAQQDKSGLPNDRFSAERPEGSISTLTIQRTEQRDSAMYRCASSTEPSQGSSYNEQFFGPGTRLTVL.

The chain recombines TRBV7-7 with TRBJ2-1, with TRBD2 as a possible D gene (6 bases). The CDR3 extends over 13 amino acids. V lost 5 bases and J lost 8, with 13 bases in between. CDR1 is SSHAT and CDR2 is FNYEAQ in the germline V gene (reference sequence). CDR3 bases: TGTGCCAGCAGCCCAGGGCCGGGGGATGAGCAGTTCTTC. Amino acid sequence: CASSPGPGDEQFF.

There are a few counts of this clone. DNA for the CDR3: TGTGCCAGCAGTCGGGACAGGGTTGATACGCAGTATTTT. It yields the protein CASSRDRVDTQYF. The V and J genes are TRBV6-5 and TRBJ2-3; TRBD1 matches at 9 bases. Germline CDR1 MNHEY, CDR2 SVGAGI. The CDR3 is made up of 13 amino acids. J was trimmed by 6 bases and V by 5 bases; bases with no gene match: 3.

The chain recombines TRBV7-3 with TRBJ1-2, with 10 bases aligning to TRBD1. The V gene end was trimmed by 3 bases and the J gene end by 8 bases; junction bases not matched to a gene: 12. Germline lookup yields CDR1 SGHTA and CDR2 FQGTGA. The CDR3 extends over 16 amino acids. CDR3 sequence (DNA): TGTGCCAGCAGCTTTGGACCTAGACAGGGGGCTGAAGGCTACACCTTC. It yields the protein CASSFGPRQGAEGYTF.

The chain recombines TRBV27 with TRBJ2-1; 9 bases match TRBD2. CDR1 is MNHEY and CDR2 is SMNVEV in the germline V gene (reference sequence). V dropped 2 bases and J dropped 4; count of bases not matched to a gene: 15. The CDR3 extends over 19 amino acids. This CDR3 reads CASSLSLGVLAGLYNEQFF. The CDR3 region has the DNA TGTGCCAGCAGTTTAAGTCTCGGGGTTCTAGCGGGACTTTACAATGAGCAGTTCTTC.

The chain uses TRBV7-9 and TRBJ1-2; TRBD1 agrees at 7 bases. Germline CDR1 reads SEHNR; CDR2 reads FQNEAQ (reference sequence). The junction had 10 bases not matched to a gene; V was cut back by 5 bases and J by 4 bases. CDR3 length: 15 residues. CDR3 in amino acids: CASSPRDSSLYGYTF. The CDR3 DNA sequence: TGTGCCAGCAGCCCAAGGGACAGCAGCCTCTATGGCTACACCTTC.

In this sample, this clone turned up many times. The chain employs TRBV27 and TRBJ2-6, with D possibly matching TRBD2 (5 bases). Germline CDR1 reads MNHEY; CDR2 reads SMNVEV (reference sequence). Trimming stripped 6 bases from V and 2 bases from J, with 14 bases between. The CDR3 totals 16 residues. The CDR3 loop is CASRPSPAAGANVLTF. Written as DNA, the CDR3 is TGTGCCAGCAGGCCGTCCCCAGCGGCTGGGGCCAACGTCCTGACTTTC.

Of note for this clone: The junction departs from germline at one end; a sequencing error may be responsible. The chain has TRBV7-7 and TRBJ2-5; 13 bases are shared with TRBD2. Germline V gives CDR1 SSHAT, CDR2 FNYEAQ (reference sequence). The CDR3 sequence is 16 residues long. CDR3 nucleotides: TGTGCTAGCAGCATTTGGACTAGCGGGAGCCAAGAGACCCAGTACTTC. It codes for CASSIWTSGSQETQYF. The full variable domain, with the rest looked up from reference TRBV7-7 and TRBJ2-5, is GAGVSQSPRYKVTKRGQDVTLRCDPISSHATLYWYQQALGQGPEFLTYFNYEAQPDKSGLPSDRFSAERPEGSISTLTIQRTEQRDSAMYRCASSIWTSGSQETQYFGPGTRLLVL.